This passage covers 7 T cell receptor beta chains from one sample sequenced in a study of shared clonotypes between healthy human individuals. Repertoires were generated with immunoSEQ multiplex PCR, while TCRdb's copy carries only in-frame clones and drops some. This table holds over 2 million clones, around 93% found once. Sequencing used naive CD4+ T cells from PBMCs. Subset: CD45RA+ positively selected. Source of these receptors: a man in his late teens or twenties in good health. Some clones in this sample may be carry-over from other donors' samples.

The chain employs TRBV7-8 and TRBJ2-7; D gene unclear. Trimming took off 4 bases at V and 8 bases at J, with 18 bases between the two ends. CDR3 size: 14 residues. CDR1 and CDR2 (germline): SGHVS, FQNEAQ. As DNA, the CDR3 is TGTGCCAGCAGCTCTGATAACGCCGTAGGGCAGCAGTACTTC. Translating it yields CASSSDNAVGQQYF.

Of note for this clone: The same CDR3 is also encoded by other DNA sequences in this sample. V is TRBV18 and J is TRBJ1-2; no reliable D call. The CDR3 is 12 residues long. Trimming left V 3 bases short and J 1 base short, with 3 bases between. CDR1 and CDR2 (germline): KGHSH, LQKENI. CDR3 region: CASSPNNYGYTF. The CDR3 nucleotides read TGTGCCAGCTCACCCAATAACTATGGCTACACCTTC.

The rearrangement joins TRBV28 to TRBJ2-4; TRBD1 matches at 7 bases. The CDR3 runs to 14 residues. V lost 4 bases and J lost 7; bases outside the gene matches: 7. CDR1 is MDHEN, CDR2 SYDVKM, per germline. The CDR3 spells CASSSQGRRNIQYF. The CDR3 nucleotides read TGTGCCAGCAGTTCACAGGGGCGACGGAACATTCAGTACTTC.

V and J are TRBV11-2 and TRBJ2-1, with TRBD2 identical over 7 bases. Germline V gene data show CDR1 as SGHAT and CDR2 as FQNNGV. The CDR3 has 16 amino acids. J was trimmed by 0 bases and V by 1 base; bases with no gene match: 3. DNA of the CDR3: TGTGCCAGCAGCTTAGCGGGCGGGAGCTCCTACAATGAGCAGTTCTTC. It specifies CASSLAGGSSYNEQFF.

The chain employs TRBV6-5 and TRBJ2-5; 7 nucleotides match TRBD1. V lost 5 bases to trimming and J lost 7 bases; unmatched junction nucleotides: 7. The CDR3 loop spans 13 amino acids. Germline CDR1 is MNHEY and CDR2 is SVGAGI. The chain's CDR3 is CASSPGQARTQYF. The CDR3, as DNA: TGTGCCAGCAGTCCTGGACAGGCTAGGACCCAGTACTTC.

This chain uses TRBV4-2 with TRBJ1-4; D is unresolved. The CDR3 is made up of 16 amino acids. V dropped 0 bases and J dropped 8 bases, with 16 bases sitting between them. The V gene's germline CDR1 is LGHNA and CDR2 YNFKEQ. The CDR3: CASSQDIKLDSEKLFF. DNA of the CDR3: TGTGCCAGCAGCCAAGATATTAAGCTGGACTCCGAAAAACTGTTTTTT.

The J gene is TRBJ2-7, the V gene TRBV19; TRBD2 agrees at 11 bases. There are 17 residues in the CDR3. V was pared by 3 bases and J by 2 bases, with 9 bases of the junction left unmatched. Germline V gene sequence: CDR1 LNHDA, CDR2 SQIVND (reference sequence). The CDR3, as DNA: TGTGCCAGTAGTATTGGGCTAGCGGGAGGCCTACCCTACGAGCAGTACTTC. This translates into CASSIGLAGGLPYEQYF.